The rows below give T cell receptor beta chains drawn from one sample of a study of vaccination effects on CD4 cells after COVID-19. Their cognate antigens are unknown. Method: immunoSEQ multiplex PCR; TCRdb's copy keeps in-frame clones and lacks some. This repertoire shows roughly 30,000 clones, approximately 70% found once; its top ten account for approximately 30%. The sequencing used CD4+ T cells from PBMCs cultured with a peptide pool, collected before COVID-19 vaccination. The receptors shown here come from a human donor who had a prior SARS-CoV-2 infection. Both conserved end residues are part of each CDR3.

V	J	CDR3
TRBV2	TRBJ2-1	CASSGFGSSNEQFF
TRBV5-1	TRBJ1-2	CASSQNGVEGYTF
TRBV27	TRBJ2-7	CASSAWGTYEQYF
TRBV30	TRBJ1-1	CAWSVRDRVSNTEAFF
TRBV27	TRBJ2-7	CASSLQAGYEQYF
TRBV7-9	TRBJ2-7	CASSPDGGTGSGKQYF
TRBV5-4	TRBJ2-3	CASSLGGASTDTQYF
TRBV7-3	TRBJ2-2	CASSAQGTGRDGELFF
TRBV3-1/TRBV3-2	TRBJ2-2	CASSQGVAGELFF
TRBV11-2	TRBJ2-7	CASSFGLSYEQYF
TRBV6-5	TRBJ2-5	CASRGRQLQETQYF
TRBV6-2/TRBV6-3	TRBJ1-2	CASSRDRGNYGYTF
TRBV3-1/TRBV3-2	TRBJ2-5	CASLGDRGLGETQYF